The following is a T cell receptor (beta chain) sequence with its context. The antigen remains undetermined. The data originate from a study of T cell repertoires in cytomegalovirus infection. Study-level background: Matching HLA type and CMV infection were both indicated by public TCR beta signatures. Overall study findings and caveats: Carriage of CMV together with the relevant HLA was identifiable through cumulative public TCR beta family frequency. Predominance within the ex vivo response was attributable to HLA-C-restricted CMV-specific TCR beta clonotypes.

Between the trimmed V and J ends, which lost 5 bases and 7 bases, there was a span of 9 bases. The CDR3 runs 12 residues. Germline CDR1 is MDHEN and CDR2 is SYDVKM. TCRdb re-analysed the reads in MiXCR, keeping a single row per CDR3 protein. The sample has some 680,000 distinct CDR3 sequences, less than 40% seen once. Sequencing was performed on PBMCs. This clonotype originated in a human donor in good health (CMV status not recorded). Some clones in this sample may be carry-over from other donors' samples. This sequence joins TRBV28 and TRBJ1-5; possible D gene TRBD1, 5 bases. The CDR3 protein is CASSPRAQPQHF. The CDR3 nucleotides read TGTGCCAGCAGTCCCAGGGCCCAGCCCCAGCATTTT.